This T cell receptor beta chain was identified in a study of vaccination and CD4 T cells after COVID-19 (dated by TCRdb to the early 2020s). Background for the entire study: SARS-CoV-2 positivity had been established in the convalescent patients by nasal swab PCR, and mild disease was recorded in several of these patients and severe disease in one. In the convalescent cohort there were six males and four females, among whom were two Hispanic individuals, seven Caucasians, two Asians and one multiracial person. Participants received two doses of either the Pfizer-BioNTech BNT162b2 vaccine (n=8) or the Moderna mRNA-1273 vaccine (n=2). Post-COVID blood samples were collected from convalescent patients a median of around 96 days after diagnosis, with a range of roughly 30 to 161 days. The time from the second vaccine dose to post-vaccine blood sampling had a median of approximately 72 days and ranged from about 14 to 250 days. Culture stimuli were overlapping spike peptide pools from SARS-CoV-2 and from the common cold coronaviruses HCoV-NL63, HCoV-OC43 and HCoV-229E. In control cultures, a CEFX viral epitope pool was used as positive control, an HIV-1 Nef peptide pool was used as negative control, or no peptide was added. In fewer than 12 COVID-19 convalescent patients and several infection-naive healthy vaccine recipients, researchers compared the spike-specific CD4+ TCR repertoire from before mRNA vaccination with the repertoire from after.

The investigation overall reported the following: Among the post-vaccine SARS-CoV-2-reactive clones in convalescent patients, a median around 90% showed up only after vaccination, which suggests vaccine-specific priming. Of the vaccine-specific clones in convalescent patients, 304 of 307, or nearly all, reacted only to SARS-CoV-2 spike and did not cross-react with common cold coronaviruses. An increase in the median number of SARS-CoV-2-reactive clonotypes from 20 to 25 after infection to about 39 after vaccination was observed, but the change was not found to be significant. Only a relatively small number of convalescent patients were included in the study, and early timepoints following natural infection were not analyzed.

The sample's treatment or condition label, in plain terms: roughly nine-day PBMC culture with coronavirus spike peptide pools or control peptides (ViraFEST assay). The study used the ViraFEST assay, which expanded antigen-specific T cells with peptide pools and then identified expanded clonotypes by TCR sequencing. The convalescent patients' positive SARS-CoV-2 PCR tests fell between March and December 2020, which was before the Alpha, Beta and Delta variants emerged in the United States. Each well held 2 million to 2.5 million PBMCs cultured with 10 ug/ml peptide pools in IMDM containing 5% human AB serum and roughly 9.3 IU/ml IL-2. Half of the culture medium was replaced with fresh IL-2-containing medium on days 3 and 7. Once the cells had been in culture for over nine days, the EasySep CD4+ T cell isolation kit was used to isolate CD4+ T cells by negative selection. Ficoll-Paque Plus gradient centrifugation was used to isolate PBMCs from whole blood, and the isolated PBMCs were then either used fresh or cryopreserved at -140C. Each culture condition was generally run in triplicate wells.

About this clonotype itself: This clone's antigen is unknown. No base qualities exist here, and no much larger clone lies one base off it.

The library was built by means of PCR. DNA from cultured CD4+ T cells underwent TCR sequencing with the Oncomine TCR Beta short-read assay at the Johns Hopkins FTIC core. The QIAamp micro DNA kit was used to extract genomic DNA from the cultured CD4+ T cells. Oncomine TCR Beta libraries from cultured CD4+ T cells were pooled with unique dual indexes and sequenced on an Illumina iSeq 100. The authors' pipeline ran thus. Non-productive sequences were filtered out, and CDR3s that did not start with C, did not end with F or W, or were shorter than 7 amino acids were discarded. The MANAFEST web application was used to identify antigen-specific clonotypes by comparing peptide-stimulated wells against reference wells and other culture wells. For a clone to be called positive, the clone needed an FDR below 0.05, an odds ratio above 5, and a productive frequency above 0.1% in at least two of three replicate wells. A clonotype was classed as cross-reactive if the clonotype showed significant expansion both in SARS-CoV-2 spike wells and in at least one common cold coronavirus spike condition. Using R version 3.6.1, CDR3 homology was evaluated through Levenshtein distances (stringdist) along with unrooted phylogenetic trees (ape). Through fastp at Q25 and MiXCR, TCRdb rebuilt clones from the public reads, retaining in-frame beta chains. A single entry per CDR3 protein holds the most common genes and DNA from its merged rows. TCRdb's processing, not the authors' own work, is the source of the V and J calls. Here the sample has approximately 26,000 distinct CDR3 sequences; approximately 37% occur a single time. The ten largest clonotypes hold roughly 11% of the sample.

This TCR was sampled from a human donor who had recovered from COVID-19. What was sequenced was CD4+ T cells from blood, cultured in vitro.

CDR3 protein: CASSDLSRGHQETQYF. The DNA sequence follows: TGTGCCAGCAGTGATTTGAGTCGGGGCCACCAAGAGACCCAGTACTTC. This chain joins TRBV6-1 to TRBJ2-5; the D gene could be either TRBD1 or TRBD2, each agreeing at 5 bases. Deletion took 3 bases off V and 0 bases off J, with a span of 14 bases between the germline ends. Taken from cysteine to phenylalanine, the CDR3 has 16 residues. Of the read, only the CDR3 DNA is kept; its 48 bases are in frame from base 1. CDR1 and CDR2 are drawn from the germline V gene: MNHNS, SASEGT.